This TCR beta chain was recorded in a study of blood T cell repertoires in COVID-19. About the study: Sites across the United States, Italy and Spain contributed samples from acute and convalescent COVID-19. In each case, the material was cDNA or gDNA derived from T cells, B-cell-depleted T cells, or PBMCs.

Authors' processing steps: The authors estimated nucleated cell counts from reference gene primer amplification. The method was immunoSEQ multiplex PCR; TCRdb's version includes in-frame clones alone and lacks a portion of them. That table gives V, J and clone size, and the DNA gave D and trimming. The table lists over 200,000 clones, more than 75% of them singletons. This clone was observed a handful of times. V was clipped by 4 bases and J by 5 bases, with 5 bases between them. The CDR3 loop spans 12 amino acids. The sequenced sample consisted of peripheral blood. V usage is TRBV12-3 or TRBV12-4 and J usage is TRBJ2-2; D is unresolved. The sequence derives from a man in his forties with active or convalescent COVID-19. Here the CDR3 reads CASSSVTGELFF. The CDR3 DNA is TGTGCCAGCAGTTCAGTGACCGGGGAGCTGTTTTTT.